This entry describes one T cell receptor (beta chain). The antigen is unknown. The record originates from a study of radiation and T cells in renal cell carcinoma. Using immunoSEQ multiplex PCR, the repertoire was profiled, and TCRdb retains in-frame clones only, with some absent. Among 130,000 to 150,000 clones, 70% to 90% were seen once, and the ten largest hold about 12%. Time point: baseline pretreatment blood. The treatment is: 15 Gy SBRT to primary tumor, nephrectomy 4 weeks later. Study-level points and caveats: Pretreatment tumor biopsies were lacking, so baseline clonotypes are unknown.

Trimming removed 0 bases at V and 12 bases at J, with 10 bases between. Germline lookup yields CDR1 SGHNT and CDR2 YYREEE (reference sequence). The CDR3 sequence is 13 residues long. V is TRBV5-4 and J is TRBJ1-6; a weak D match, TRBD1 (6 bases). Material: blood, obtained from a patient whose treatment included radiotherapy and nephrectomy. This TCR was sampled from a woman aged 45 to 65 with renal cell carcinoma. The CDR3: CASSLGRGRPLHF. CDR3 DNA sequence: TGTGCCAGCAGCTTGGGCAGGGGAAGACCCCTCCACTTT.